A single sample gave rise to the 18 T cell receptor beta chains below, sequenced in a study of shared clonotypes between healthy human individuals. Sequencing used immunoSEQ multiplex PCR; TCRdb keeps in-frame clones, though not all of them. Of about 1.5 million clones in the sample, 95% to 99% were seen once. Sequencing was performed on naive CD4+ T cells sorted from blood. Subset: CD45RA+ positively selected. These receptors came from a man aged 25 to 40 in good health.

The CDR3, as DNA: TGTGCCACCAGACCCCTGGTGGTCTCGGGACAGGGAGCCTCTAGGTATGGCTACACCTTC. It codes for CATRPLVVSGQGASRYGYTF. The rearrangement links TRBV15 to TRBJ1-2; 9 bases map to TRBD1. The CDR3 runs to 20 residues. V lost 6 bases and J lost 5; bases outside the gene matches: 25. CDR1 and CDR2 from the germline V gene are LNHNV and YYDKDF (reference sequence).

The V call is TRBV4-2, the J call TRBJ2-7; TRBD2 matches 9 bases. This CDR3 has 20 residues. Per the germline V gene, CDR1 is LGHNA and CDR2 is YNFKEQ. V shed 3 bases and J 4 bases; nucleotides not matched to a gene: 22. The CDR3 loop is CASSHPGGLGPSGNSYEQYF. The CDR3 bases are TGTGCCAGCAGCCACCCCGGGGGACTGGGGCCTAGCGGGAATAGTTACGAGCAGTACTTC.

This rearrangement joins TRBV6-1 to TRBJ1-5; 8 bases are shared with TRBD1. Germline CDR1 is MNHNS and CDR2 is SASEGT. V was clipped by 4 bases and J by 7 bases; unmatched bases: 9. The CDR3 runs 15 residues. The CDR3 DNA reads TGTGCCAGCAGTGCCGTACAGGGGGTAACACAGCCCCAGCATTTT. As protein: CASSAVQGVTQPQHF.

The gene calls are TRBV28 and TRBJ2-2, with D unclear. This CDR3 is built from 13 residues. Germline V gene data show CDR1 as MDHEN and CDR2 as SYDVKM. Trimming removed 5 bases from V and 3 bases from J, with 7 bases in between. The CDR3 loop is CASSPLDTGELFF. The CDR3 nucleotides read TGTGCCAGCAGTCCCCTGGACACCGGGGAGCTGTTTTTT.

This chain connects TRBV7-6 to TRBJ2-7, with 8 bases aligning to TRBD1. The CDR3 loop spans 17 amino acids. After removal of 2 bases from V and 5 bases from J, the junction contained 14 bases not matched to a gene. CDR1 and CDR2 (germline): SGHVS, FNYEAQ. The CDR3 DNA follows: TGTGCCAGCAGCTTATCGATGCCCGGGACAGGTCAAGACGAGCAGTACTTC. It encodes CASSLSMPGTGQDEQYF.

The rearrangement joins TRBV27 to TRBJ2-1; D remains ambiguous. The CDR3 has 16 residues. Germline CDR1 and CDR2: MNHEY and SMNVEV (reference sequence). Deletions cut 0 bases from V and 10 bases from J, with 19 bases between. In DNA, the CDR3 is TGTGCCAGCAGTTTATCAGGGTTTCGTACGGTGTCAGAGCAGTTCTTC. Its translation is CASSLSGFRTVSEQFF.

This sequence joins TRBV7-6 and TRBJ1-2; 10 bases are a match to TRBD1. Germline V lookup: CDR1 SGHVS, CDR2 FNYEAQ. The CDR3 spans 16 residues. V dropped 6 bases and J dropped 3; count of bases not matched to a gene: 10. Here the CDR3 DNA reads TGTGCCAGCAGTCACTTTGGGACAGGGGCCGACTATGGCTACACCTTC. This sequence encodes CASSHFGTGADYGYTF.

The CDR3 reads CASGSGAGTDTQYF. For the CDR3, the DNA is TGTGCCAGCGGGTCAGGGGCAGGCACAGATACGCAGTATTTT. This chain joins TRBV6-5 and TRBJ2-3, with D perhaps TRBD1 (6 bases). Germline loops: CDR1 MNHEY, CDR2 SVGAGI. The CDR3 has 14 residues. Trimming left V 8 bases short and J 1 base short, with 13 bases between.

The CDR3 nucleotides read TGTGCCAGCAGCGGACGGAACACCGGGGAGCTGTTTTTT. Translating it yields CASSGRNTGELFF. The V gene is TRBV14, the J gene TRBJ2-2; D is unresolved. This CDR3 has 13 residues. Looked up from germline, CDR1 is SGHDN and CDR2 is FVKESK. V shed 5 bases and J shed 1 base, with 5 bases lying between them.

V and J are TRBV9 and TRBJ2-3; D is tentatively TRBD1 or TRBD2 (6 bases each). This CDR3 region has 18 residues. The V end lost 0 bases, the J end lost 3 bases, and 20 bases lay between the germline ends. CDR1 is SGDLS and CDR2 is YYNGEE in the germline V gene. The CDR3 region is CASSVEGETRIGTDTQYF. Written as DNA, the CDR3 is TGTGCCAGCAGCGTAGAGGGGGAGACTAGGATCGGAACAGATACGCAGTATTTT.

Points on this clone: The same CDR3 can be traced to other DNA sequences in this sample. V gene TRBV18 combines with J gene TRBJ1-1, with D maybe TRBD1 (6 bases). The CDR3 is 14 amino acids. V lost 4 bases, J lost 2 bases, and 11 bases lay in between. The germline CDR1 and CDR2 sequences are KGHSH and LQKENI. The DNA for the CDR3 is TGTGCCAGCTCACTCGGACAGCTAAACACTGAAGCTTTCTTT. Translating gives CASSLGQLNTEAFF. The full variable domain, completed using reference TRBV18 and TRBJ1-1, is NAGVMQNPRHLVRRRGQEARLRCSPMKGHSHVYWYRQLPEEGLKFMVYLQKENIIDESGMPKERFSAEFPKEGPSILRIQQVVRGDSAAYFCASSLGQLNTEAFFGQGTRLTVV.

This clone has only one observation. The CDR3 bases are TGCGCCAGCAGCGCCGACAAACACACTGAAGCTTTCTTT. This gives the protein CASSADKHTEAFF. The V call is TRBV5-1, the J call TRBJ1-1, with unresolved D. The CDR3 runs 13 residues. V lost 4 bases to trimming and J lost 3 bases, with 10 bases between them. Germline V lookup: CDR1 SGHRS, CDR2 YFSETQ.

The chain combines TRBV7-3 with TRBJ2-7; 8 bases align to TRBD2. V was pared by 0 bases and J by 7 bases, with 2 bases of the junction left unmatched. This CDR3 region has 13 residues. Germline V gene data show CDR1 as SGHTA and CDR2 as FQGTGA. This CDR3 is CASSLTERGEQYF. CDR3 coding DNA: TGTGCCAGCAGCTTAACAGAGCGGGGGGAGCAGTACTTC.

The chain uses TRBV19 and TRBJ2-3; tentative D call: TRBD1 (5 bases). Germline V gives CDR1 LNHDA, CDR2 SQIVND (reference sequence). The CDR3 is made up of 15 amino acids. The V gene lost 3 bases and the J gene lost 1 base, with 11 bases spanning the gap. CDR3 sequence (DNA): TGTGCCAGTAGTATCTCAGGGTGGGGCACAGATACGCAGTATTTT. Translation: CASSISGWGTDTQYF.

This clone was counted once. The chain employs TRBV10-3 and TRBJ2-7; 9 positions match TRBD1. This CDR3 spans 12 amino acids. Trimming removed 9 bases from V and 4 bases from J; junction bases left unmatched: 4. Per germline, CDR1 ENHRY and CDR2 SYGVKD. The CDR3 DNA sequence: TGTGCCATAGGACAGGGGCTGTACGAGCAGTACTTC. It codes for CAIGQGLYEQYF.

The chain joins TRBV7-9 to TRBJ1-2, with D maybe TRBD1 (5 bases). The V end was cut by 0 bases, the J end by 5 bases, with 10 bases between. This CDR3 contains 14 residues. Germline V CDR1 and CDR2: SEHNR, FQNEAQ (reference sequence). The CDR3 nucleotides read TGTGCCAGCAGCTTAGCGGGGCTGGAATATGGCTACACCTTC. Residues: CASSLAGLEYGYTF. The full variable domain, in which reference TRBV7-9 and TRBJ1-2 provide the parts outside the CDR3, is DTGVSQNPRHKITKRGQNVTFRCDPISEHNRLYWYRQTLGQGPEFLTYFQNEAQLEKSRLLSDRFSAERPKGSFSTLEIQRTEQGDSAMYLCASSLAGLEYGYTFGSGTRLTVV.

The rearrangement uses TRBV10-3 and TRBJ1-1, with D uncertain. Trimming left V 11 bases short and J 0 bases short, with 13 bases between. This CDR3 has 13 residues. Germline V CDR1 and CDR2: ENHRY, SYGVKD. The CDR3 loop is CAVRIDLNTEAFF. The CDR3 nucleotides read TGTGCCGTACGGATAGACCTGAACACTGAAGCTTTCTTT.

V and J are TRBV7-2 and TRBJ2-1; D is unclear. V was trimmed by 6 bases and J by 4 bases, leaving 16 bases between them. This CDR3 is 15 amino acids long. From germline, CDR1 is SGHTA and CDR2 FQGNSA. CDR3 residues: CASSSGQPVYNEQFF. CDR3 DNA: TGTGCCAGCAGTTCCGGGCAGCCAGTTTACAATGAGCAGTTCTTC.